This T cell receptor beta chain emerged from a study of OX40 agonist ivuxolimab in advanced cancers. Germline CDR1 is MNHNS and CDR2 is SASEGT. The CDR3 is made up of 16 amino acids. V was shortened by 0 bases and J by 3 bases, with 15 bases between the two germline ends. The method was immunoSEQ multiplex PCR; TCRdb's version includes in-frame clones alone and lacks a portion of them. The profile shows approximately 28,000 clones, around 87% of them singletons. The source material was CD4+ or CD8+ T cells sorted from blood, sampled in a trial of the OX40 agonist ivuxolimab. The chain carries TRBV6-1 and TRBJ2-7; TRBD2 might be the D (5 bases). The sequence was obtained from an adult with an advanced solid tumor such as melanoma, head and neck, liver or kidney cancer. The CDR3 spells CASSEARIWGVYEQYF. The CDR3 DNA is TGTGCCAGCAGTGAAGCGCGAATATGGGGAGTCTACGAGCAGTACTTC.